This T cell receptor (beta chain) came from a study of response to subunit inactivated influenza vaccine. Study-level findings and limits: Authors proposed each seasonal influenza vaccination draws in few new T cells.

V gave up 3 bases and J gave up 7 bases, with 13 bases separating them. The CDR3 contains 14 residues. Germline values: CDR1 SGHNT, CDR2 YENEEA. TCRdb recomputed calls from the RT-PCR reads with MiXCR, one row per CDR3 protein. The table has about 480,000 distinct CDR3 sequences, approximately 11% seen once; the top ten hold 12%. To note about this clonotype: The antigen remains undetermined.

The genes are TRBV11-3 and TRBJ2-1; TRBD1 or TRBD2 may be the D gene (6 bases each). Sequencing was performed on PBMCs from blood, taken roughly 6 weeks after vaccination. The source is a man aged 45-65 years who received an inactivated influenza vaccine. CDR3 in amino acids: CASSFVGGQNEQFF. Written as DNA, the CDR3 is TGTGCCAGCAGCTTCGTGGGGGGCCAGAATGAGCAGTTCTTC.